A selection of T cell receptor beta chains follows, all from one sample in a study of blood T cell repertoires in COVID-19. Measured with immunoSEQ multiplex PCR; TCRdb has only the in-frame clones, and not every one. The table lists about 290,000 clones, around four fifths of them singletons. Sequenced material: peripheral blood. Every receptor here comes from a woman between 45 and 65 years old with active or convalescent COVID-19. Both conserved end residues are part of each CDR3. The D gene is left open where the match is weak. Expanded clones are given a class, and other clones once, few, many or no size at all.

size	D	J	V	CDR3	DNA
.	.	TRBJ2-3	TRBV7-8	CASSLRDSRGDTQYF	TGTGCCAGCAGCCTACGGGACTCCCGAGGGGATACGCAGTATTTT
.	.	TRBJ2-5	TRBV21-1	CASSKGPQGSSFQETQYF	TGTGCCAGCAGCAAAGGACCGCAGGGGTCTTCATTTCAAGAGACCCAGTACTTC
.	.	TRBJ1-3	TRBV28	CASRTAGFTGNTIYF	TGTGCCAGCAGAACTGCAGGATTCACTGGAAACACCATATATTTT
.	.	TRBJ1-2	TRBV2	CASSAWAEANYGYTF	TGTGCCAGCAGTGCTTGGGCAGAAGCTAACTATGGCTACACCTTC
.	.	TRBJ1-4	TRBV6-5	CASSYSLRNEKLFF	TGTGCCAGCAGTTACTCGCTCAGGAATGAAAAACTGTTTTTT
.	.	TRBJ2-3	TRBV28	CASSIQGSTDTQYF	TGTGCCAGCAGTATTCAGGGGAGCACAGATACGCAGTATTTT
.	TRBD2	TRBJ2-5	TRBV29-1	CSVERGTSAQETQYF	TGCAGCGTTGAAAGGGGGACTAGCGCCCAAGAGACCCAGTACTTC
.	.	TRBJ2-6	TRBV5-5	CASSSQISGANVLTF	TGTGCCAGCAGCTCCCAGATCTCTGGGGCCAACGTCCTGACTTTC
once	TRBD2	TRBJ2-5	TRBV11-1	CASSFVAGWEETQYF	TGTGCCAGCAGCTTTGTAGCGGGGTGGGAAGAGACCCAGTACTTC
.	.	TRBJ1-1	TRBV29-1	CSVGPGGTEAFF	TGCAGCGTGGGACCCGGGGGGACTGAAGCTTTCTTT
.	.	TRBJ1-1	TRBV3-1/TRBV3-2	CASSSDSKTEAFF	TGTGCCAGCAGCTCAGACTCTAAAACTGAAGCTTTCTTT
.	TRBD2	TRBJ2-5	TRBV6-6	CASSFSGLYQETQYF	TGTGCCAGCAGCTTTAGCGGGCTTTACCAAGAGACCCAGTACTTC
.	.	TRBJ1-6	TRBV5-8	CASSFSHRVWDSPLHF	TGTGCCAGCAGTTTTTCACACAGGGTTTGGGATTCACCCCTCCACTTT
.	TRBD1	TRBJ1-1	TRBV28	CASSWNRGRSEAFF	TGTGCCAGCAGTTGGAACAGGGGGCGTTCTGAAGCTTTCTTT
.	TRBD2	TRBJ2-1	TRBV11-2	CASSSTRARTSGTNEQFF	TGTGCCAGCAGCTCTACCCGCGCCAGGACTAGCGGGACAAATGAGCAGTTCTTC
.	TRBD2	TRBJ2-7	TRBV4-1	CASSQVQRAGGPAEQYF	TGCGCCAGCAGCCAAGTCCAAAGAGCGGGAGGGCCTGCCGAGCAGTACTTC
.	.	TRBJ1-2	TRBV30	CACYHQGSGYTF	TGTGCCTGCTACCACCAGGGGAGTGGCTACACCTTC
.	.	TRBJ1-6	TRBV4-2	CASSQGTKGSPLHF	TGTGCCAGCAGCCAAGGGACTAAGGGGTCACCCCTCCACTTT
.	.	TRBJ1-6	TRBV10-3	CAISSRQESNSPLHF	TGTGCCATCAGTTCCCGACAGGAGTCCAATTCACCCCTCCACTTT
.	TRBD1	TRBJ1-5	TRBV19	CASRGTGGSNQPQHF	TGTGCCAGTAGAGGGACAGGGGGTAGCAATCAGCCCCAGCATTTT
.	.	TRBJ2-3	TRBV14	CASSQFAGLTDTQYF	TGTGCCAGCAGCCAATTCGCGGGACTCACAGATACGCAGTATTTT
.	.	TRBJ1-1	TRBV6-1	CASSEASSRLNTEAFF	TGTGCCAGCAGTGAAGCGTCGTCGCGGCTGAACACTGAAGCTTTCTTT
.	TRBD1	TRBJ1-2	TRBV5-1	CASSLTAGTGYGYTF	TGCGCCAGCAGCTTGACGGCCGGGACAGGCTATGGCTACACCTTC
once	.	TRBJ1-2	TRBV2	CASKDSLGSWGYTF	TGTGCCAGCAAGGACAGCCTAGGTTCCTGGGGCTACACCTTC
.	.	TRBJ1-2	TRBV19	CASSIDRQRLNYGYTF	TGTGCCAGTAGTATAGATCGGCAGAGACTCAACTATGGCTACACCTTC
.	TRBD1	TRBJ2-1	TRBV27	CASSLSQQGAWDEQFF	TGTGCCAGCAGTTTATCTCAACAGGGGGCTTGGGATGAGCAGTTCTTC
once	TRBD1	TRBJ2-6	TRBV5-1	CASSSRRGQGKSSGANVLTF	TGCGCCAGCAGCTCCCGACGAGGACAGGGGAAATCGTCTGGGGCCAACGTCCTGACTTTC
.	.	TRBJ1-4	TRBV18	CASSPRVSIGEKLFF	TGTGCCAGCTCACCTCGAGTATCAATCGGTGAAAAACTGTTTTTT
.	.	TRBJ2-7	TRBV6-5	CASSHTRSSYEQYF	TGTGCCAGCAGTCATACACGGAGCTCCTACGAGCAGTACTTC
.	TRBD1	TRBJ2-5	TRBV5-1	CASSSGAGGAPQETQYF	TGCGCCAGCAGCTCGGGGGCAGGGGGCGCCCCCCAAGAGACCCAGTACTTC
.	.	TRBJ1-5	TRBV6-5	CASRRIAGARQPQHF	TGTGCCAGCAGACGGATAGCAGGGGCGCGGCAGCCCCAGCATTTT
.	.	TRBJ1-1	TRBV10-2	CASTSMNTEAFF	TGCGCCAGCACGAGCATGAACACTGAAGCTTTCTTT
.	.	TRBJ2-2	TRBV7-2	CASSPNFGPGELFF	TGTGCCAGCAGCCCAAATTTCGGTCCCGGGGAGCTGTTTTTT
.	TRBD1	TRBJ1-1	TRBV12-3/TRBV12-4	CASSLHRGQKAFF	TGTGCCAGCAGTTTGCACAGGGGGCAAAAGGCTTTCTTT
.	TRBD2	TRBJ2-1	TRBV7-9	CASSSQTSGGVYNEQFF	TGTGCCAGCAGCTCCCAGACTAGCGGGGGGGTATACAATGAGCAGTTCTTC
.	TRBD1	TRBJ1-3	TRBV30	CASHRGSGNTIYF	TGTGCCTCCCACAGGGGCTCTGGAAACACCATATATTTT
.	.	TRBJ2-7	TRBV6-5	CASSYSIWEAEQYF	TGTGCCAGCAGTTACTCGATATGGGAGGCAGAGCAGTACTTC
.	TRBD1	TRBJ1-5	TRBV28	CASSIAGTGGNQPQHF	TGTGCCAGCAGTATCGCCGGGACAGGGGGCAATCAGCCCCAGCATTTT
.	TRBD1	TRBJ1-4	TRBV4-1	CASSQEGTGGPEKLFF	TGCGCCAGCAGCCAAGAGGGGACAGGGGGACCCGAAAAACTGTTTTTT
.	.	TRBJ2-7	TRBV3-1/TRBV3-2	CASSPWGRGPSYEQYF	TGTGCCAGCAGCCCATGGGGCAGGGGACCCTCCTACGAGCAGTACTTC
.	TRBD1	TRBJ2-1	TRBV27	CASRDRGLSEQFF	TGTGCCAGCCGGGACAGGGGGCTTAGTGAGCAGTTCTTC
.	.	TRBJ2-1	TRBV30	CAWARGVTRYNEQFF	TGTGCCTGGGCAAGAGGAGTGACTAGATACAATGAGCAGTTCTTC
.	TRBD2	TRBJ2-7	TRBV5-1	CASSPGTSGMIYEQYF	TGCGCCAGCAGCCCCGGGACTAGCGGGATGATTTACGAGCAGTACTTC
.	.	TRBJ2-6	TRBV15	CATSVGGARPGANVLTF	TGTGCCACCAGCGTGGGGGGGGCGCGTCCTGGGGCCAACGTCCTGACTTTC
once	TRBD2	TRBJ2-3	TRBV18	CASSPLSAGADTQYF	TGTGCCAGCTCACCACTCTCTGCGGGAGCGGATACGCAGTATTTT
once	.	TRBJ2-1	TRBV5-1	CASSLAGWLEEYNEQFF	TGCGCCAGCAGCTTGGCGGGGTGGCTAGAAGAGTACAATGAGCAGTTCTTC
few	TRBD1	TRBJ1-1	TRBV18	CASSPLQGGGTEAFF	TGTGCCAGCTCACCTCTACAGGGGGGCGGCACTGAAGCTTTCTTT
.	TRBD2	TRBJ2-7	TRBV29-1	CSVYGKGGGYEQYF	TGCAGCGTTTACGGGAAGGGCGGGGGCTACGAGCAGTACTTC
.	.	TRBJ1-3	TRBV11-2	CASSLDGGADSGNTIYF	TGTGCCAGCAGCTTAGATGGGGGGGCGGACTCTGGAAACACCATATATTTT
.	.	TRBJ1-6	TRBV2	CASRTANNSPLHF	TGTGCCAGCAGAACAGCTAATAATTCACCCCTCCACTTT
once	.	TRBJ1-3	TRBV18	CASSEQGTSGNTIYF	TGTGCCAGCTCAGAACAGGGAACCTCTGGAAACACCATATATTTT
.	.	TRBJ1-1	TRBV5-8	CASSLATGSPNTEAFF	TGTGCCAGCAGCTTGGCGACAGGATCACCGAACACTGAAGCTTTCTTT
once	.	TRBJ2-1	TRBV7-9	CASSSRTGSSYNEQFF	TGTGCCAGCAGCTCTCGGACGGGAAGCTCCTACAATGAGCAGTTCTTC